The 5 T cell receptor beta chains presented below share a single source sample, sequenced in a study of blood T cell repertoires in COVID-19. Some clones are missing from TCRdb's copy, which holds only in-frame ones; the method was immunoSEQ multiplex PCR. Counted here are about 400,000 clones, more than 70% occurring once; the ten biggest clones make up over 1%. Material: peripheral blood. Receptors were obtained from a man in his forties or fifties with acute or convalescent COVID-19.

This clone was detected once. The chain uses TRBV5-1 and TRBJ2-5; 8 nucleotides line up with TRBD1. Germline CDR1 SGHRS, CDR2 YFSETQ. The ends lost 0 bases at V and 13 bases at J; junction bases unmatched: 11. The CDR3 totals 14 residues. The CDR3 spells CASSLVETGVQRYF. In DNA form, the CDR3 reads TGCGCCAGCAGCTTGGTGGAGACAGGGGTCCAAAGGTACTTC.

This clone was observed once. The rearrangement uses TRBV4-3 and TRBJ1-1; 7 bases line up with TRBD1. Germline values: CDR1 LGHNA, CDR2 YSLEER. V shed 2 bases and J 2 bases; nucleotides not matched to a gene: 5. The CDR3 runs to 15 residues. CDR3 sequence reads: CASSQTTGVNTEAFF. The CDR3 coding sequence is TGCGCCAGCAGCCAAACAACAGGGGTTAACACTGAAGCTTTCTTT.

J is TRBJ2-3 and V is TRBV27; TRBD1 matches 8 bases. CDR1 is MNHEY, CDR2 SMNVEV, per germline (reference sequence). V was clipped by 4 bases and J by 7 bases; unmatched bases: 7. The CDR3 length is 14 residues. CDR3: CASSSTDRVNTQYF. Here the CDR3 DNA reads TGTGCCAGCAGTTCAACGGACAGGGTGAATACGCAGTATTTT.

This chain uses TRBV4-1 with TRBJ2-1, with TRBD2 matching 11 bases. CDR1 is MGHRA, CDR2 YSYEKL, per germline. The CDR3 sequence is 17 residues long. V lost 3 bases, J lost 10 bases, and 14 bases stayed unmatched. The CDR3 region has the DNA TGCGCCAGCAGCCACAGAGGAGGGACTAGCGGAGGGGGGGAGCAGTTCTTC. Translation: CASSHRGGTSGGGEQFF.

V is TRBV9 and J is TRBJ1-1; 9 positions match TRBD1. This CDR3 is built from 14 residues. Germline lookup yields CDR1 SGDLS and CDR2 YYNGEE. J gave up 8 bases and V 4 bases, and 9 bases lay outside the gene matches. The CDR3 DNA is TGTGCCAGCAGCCCCAGAGCCGGGACAGGGGAAGCTTTCTTT. As protein: CASSPRAGTGEAFF.